This T cell receptor beta chain derives from a study of response to subunit inactivated influenza vaccine. Overall study results and limits: Authors suggested few new T cells are recruited by each seasonal influenza vaccination.

This clonotype showed up just a few times. Its antigen is undetermined. This CDR3 contains 16 residues. V lost 2 bases, J lost 0 bases, and 13 bases lay in between. Germline-derived CDR1 and CDR2 are SGHTA and FQGNSA. TCRdb reprocessed the RT-PCR reads via MiXCR and lists one record per CDR3 protein. The repertoire consists of hundreds of thousands of distinct CDR3 sequences, with 14% occurring once and the leading ten covering roughly 7.6%. The sequences come from PBMCs from blood, collected 14 to 15 days before vaccination. The genes are TRBV7-2 and TRBJ1-2; D remains ambiguous. The sequence was obtained from a man aged 45-60 years who received an inactivated influenza vaccine. CDR3 in amino acids: CASSLQIGRTNYGYTF. In nucleotides, the CDR3 is TGTGCCAGCAGCTTACAAATTGGTAGAACTAACTATGGCTACACCTTC.